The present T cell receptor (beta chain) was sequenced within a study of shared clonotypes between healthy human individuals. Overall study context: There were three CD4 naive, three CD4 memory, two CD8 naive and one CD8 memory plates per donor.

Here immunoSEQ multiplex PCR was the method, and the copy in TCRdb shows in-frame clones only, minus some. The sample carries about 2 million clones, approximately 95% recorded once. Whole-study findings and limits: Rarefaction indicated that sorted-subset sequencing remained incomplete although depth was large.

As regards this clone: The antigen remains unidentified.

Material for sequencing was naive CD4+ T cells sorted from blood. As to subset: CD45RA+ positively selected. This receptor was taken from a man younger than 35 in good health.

The CDR3 DNA reads as TGTGCCATCAGTGACCAGGGATCTGAAGCTTTCTTT. Encoded protein: CAISDQGSEAFF. The rearrangement joins TRBV10-3 to TRBJ1-1; tentatively, D is TRBD1 (5 bases). Trimming removed 3 bases at V and 6 bases at J, with 8 bases between. The CDR3 has 12 amino acids. Germline CDR1 is ENHRY and CDR2 is SYGVKD.